What follows are 7 T cell receptor beta chains derived from one specimen sequenced in a study of T cell responses to AZD1222 COVID-19 vaccine. TCRdb's copy holds only in-frame clones and misses some; the assay was immunoSEQ multiplex PCR. The data show some 130,000 clones, under 95% seen once. The sample in question was peripheral blood, obtained on day 0 of AZD1222 vaccination. Receptors originate from an adult in good health.

The chain links TRBV2 to TRBJ2-1, with 11 bases aligning to TRBD2. This CDR3 contains 16 residues. After removal of 6 bases from V and 7 bases from J, the junction contained 11 bases not matched to a gene. CDR1 and CDR2 from the germline V gene are SNHLY and FYNNEI. CDR3 sequence (DNA): TGTGCCAGCAGGGACCCGACTAGCGGGAATACGAATGAGCAGTTCTTC. It codes for CASRDPTSGNTNEQFF.

Only one count was recorded for this clone. The gene calls are TRBV19 and TRBJ1-1; TRBD1 might be the D (5 bases). This CDR3 is 14 amino acids long. Germline CDR1 is LNHDA and CDR2 is SQIVND (reference sequence). V was shortened by 3 bases and J by 1 base, with 9 bases between the two germline ends. Here the CDR3 reads CASSITGTNTEAFF. The CDR3 coding sequence is TGTGCCAGTAGTATCACAGGCACGAACACTGAAGCTTTCTTT.

CDR3 in amino acids: CASSKLTGGSNQPQHF. In DNA form, the CDR3 reads TGTGCCAGTAGTAAACTCACAGGGGGCTCAAATCAGCCCCAGCATTTT. V and J are TRBV19 and TRBJ1-5; 9 bases are shared with TRBD1. The V and J ends lost 4 bases and 4 bases, in that order; junction bases with no gene match: 8. The CDR3 contains 16 residues. Germline loops: CDR1 LNHDA, CDR2 SQIVND (reference sequence).

This chain joins TRBV25-1 and TRBJ1-5, with 9 bases identical to TRBD1. The CDR3 has 16 residues. The germline V gene encodes CDR1 MGHDK and CDR2 SYGVNS. V shed 5 bases, J shed 6 bases, and the junction held 11 bases outside the gene matches. CDR3 sequence (DNA): TGTGCCAGCAGTTACCTGGGGACAGGGAAGTTTCAGCCCCAGCATTTT. This translates into CASSYLGTGKFQPQHF.

The chain carries TRBV4-2 and TRBJ2-2; a weak D match, TRBD2 (6 bases). Germline CDR1 and CDR2: LGHNA and YNFKEQ. The CDR3 runs 17 residues. V gave up 0 bases and J gave up 3 bases, with 14 bases separating them. The CDR3: CASSQDRIADHTGELFF. As DNA, the CDR3 is TGTGCCAGCAGCCAAGATAGAATAGCGGATCACACCGGGGAGCTGTTTTTT.

This clone was seen just once. This sequence joins TRBV19 and TRBJ2-3, with TRBD1 as a possible D gene (5 bases). V was clipped by 3 bases and J by 4 bases, with 20 bases between them. Looked up from germline, CDR1 is LNHDA and CDR2 is SQIVND (reference sequence). There are 17 residues in the CDR3. The CDR3 reads CASSIRTSGAASDTQYF. CDR3 DNA: TGTGCCAGTAGTATCAGAACGTCTGGGGCCGCCTCAGATACGCAGTATTTT.

The genes are TRBV7-9 and TRBJ1-1; 7 positions agree with TRBD1. This CDR3 contains 14 residues. The V gene end was trimmed by 5 bases and the J gene end by 5 bases; junction bases not matched to a gene: 8. CDR1 and CDR2 (germline): SEHNR, FQNEAQ (reference sequence). CDR3 sequence reads: CASSGTARRTEAFF. The CDR3, as DNA: TGTGCCAGCAGCGGGACAGCCCGGAGGACTGAAGCTTTCTTT.